This is a list of T cell receptor beta chains from one sample in a study of response to subunit inactivated influenza vaccine. TCRdb re-analysed the RT-PCR reads in MiXCR, keeping a single row per CDR3 protein. There are hundreds of thousands of distinct CDR3 sequences in the sample; roughly 23% occur only once, and over 1.5% lies in the top ten. The source was CD4+ T cells sorted from PBMCs, collected approximately 5 days after vaccination. These receptors were collected from a man in his fifties or sixties who received an inactivated influenza vaccine. The CDR3 runs from the conserved cysteine through the conserved F or W. A D gene is named only where the DNA matches it firmly. Only part of the rows carry a size: once, few, many, or a class if the clone is expanded.

clone size,D gene,V gene,J gene,CDR3 DNA,CDR3 protein
.,TRBD1,TRBV6-1,TRBJ1-1,TGTGCCAGCAGTCCGGGACAGGGGGCCGTGGGGACTGAAGCTTTCTTT,CASSPGQGAVGTEAFF
.,TRBD2,TRBV30,TRBJ2-1,TGTGCCTGGACCGGGACTAGCAGGTACAATGAGCAGTTCTTC,CAWTGTSRYNEQFF
.,.,TRBV3-1,TRBJ1-1,TGTGCCAGCAGCCAAGGTTGGGGGGACACTGAAGCTTTCTTT,CASSQGWGDTEAFF
.,.,TRBV4-2,TRBJ2-5,TGTGCCAGCAGCCAAGGAGTAGGAGGGGCCGATGTGACCCAGTACTTC,CASSQGVGGADVTQYF
many,.,TRBV7-2,TRBJ2-1,TGTGCCAGCAGCTTATTTGGGGGCAATGAGCAGTTCTTC,CASSLFGGNEQFF
.,.,TRBV7-2,TRBJ1-1,TGTGCCAGCAGCCCTTCCGGCACAGTGAACACTGAAGCTTTCTTT,CASSPSGTVNTEAFF
few,TRBD2,TRBV7-9,TRBJ2-5,TGTGCCAGCAGCCCCACTAGCGGGGGGGCCTCGGAGACCCAGTACTTC,CASSPTSGGASETQYF
.,.,TRBV19,TRBJ1-2,TGTGCCAGTAGAGCAGGGAATGGCTACACCTTC,CASRAGNGYTF
.,.,TRBV7-6,TRBJ2-5,TGTGCCAGCAGCTTAGTGGACTATCCGACCCAGTACTTC,CASSLVDYPTQYF
.,.,TRBV5-1,TRBJ1-1,TGCGCCAGCAGCTTGGCTCCAGGGCAGAACACTGAAGCTTTCTTT,CASSLAPGQNTEAFF
once,.,TRBV7-9,TRBJ2-3,TGTGCCAGCAGCCCGCGGACGGAAACAGATACGCAGTATTTT,CASSPRTETDTQYF
.,.,TRBV12-3/TRBV12-4,TRBJ2-1,TGTGCCAGCAGTCCTCGACTAAAGTTAGGCAATGAGCAGTTCTTC,CASSPRLKLGNEQFF
.,.,TRBV5-1,TRBJ2-3,TGCGCCAGCAGCTTGGAGCGTCAGCCCTCAGATACGCAGTATTTT,CASSLERQPSDTQYF
.,.,TRBV5-1,TRBJ1-4,TGCGCCAGTACCCCCGGGCCCGGGGAGGAAAAACTGTTTTTT,CASTPGPGEEKLFF
few,TRBD2,TRBV6-5,TRBJ2-3,TGTGCCAGCAGTTACTCCCCTAGCGGGATAACAGATACGCAGTATTTT,CASSYSPSGITDTQYF
.,.,TRBV24-1,TRBJ2-7,TGTGCCACCAGTGATAGGGTTGACGGAGCCTACGAGCAGTACTTC,CATSDRVDGAYEQYF
.,.,TRBV7-9,TRBJ2-5,TGTGCCAGCAGCTTTCACAGCCAGCATTCGACCCAGTACTTC,CASSFHSQHSTQYF
.,TRBD1,TRBV5-1,TRBJ2-3,TGCGCCAGCAGAGGGACAGCCATCGGTACAGATACGCAGTATTTT,CASRGTAIGTDTQYF
.,.,TRBV12-3/TRBV12-4,TRBJ2-7,TGTGCCAGCAGTCTGACTATGACCTACGAGCAGTACTTC,CASSLTMTYEQYF
.,.,TRBV10-3,TRBJ2-3,TGTGCCATCAGTGAGTCCGGGGGTACGCAGTATTTT,CAISESGGTQYF
few,.,TRBV7-7,TRBJ2-3,TGTGCCAGCAGCGCAGCGGGACAGAGCACAGATACGCAGTATTTT,CASSAAGQSTDTQYF
few,.,TRBV12-3/TRBV12-4,TRBJ2-2,TGTGCCAGCAGCCGCACAGGAATGACCGGGGAGCTGTTTTTT,CASSRTGMTGELFF
.,.,TRBV4-1,TRBJ2-2,TGCGCCAGCAGCCAAGAACATGGGGTCACCGGGGAGCTGTTTTTT,CASSQEHGVTGELFF
.,.,TRBV20-1,TRBJ1-1,TGCAGTGCTCACGTCACAGATGTGACGGGGCCCAGGATTGGTTTCTTT,CSAHVTDVTGPRIGFF
many,.,TRBV20-1,TRBJ2-5,TGCAGTGCTAGAGAAGAGACCCAGTACTTC,CSAREETQYF
.,.,TRBV13,TRBJ2-1,TGTGCCAGCAGCCCCGGTTGGGCGGGATTCAATGAGCAGTTCTTC,CASSPGWAGFNEQFF
many,TRBD2,TRBV29-1,TRBJ2-1,TGCAGCGTTGACCGGCGGGGGGGTTCCTACAATGAGCAGTTCTTC,CSVDRRGGSYNEQFF
.,.,TRBV7-2,TRBJ2-7,TGTGCCAGCAGCTTCCGAAACGGGGCATCCTACGAGCAGTACTTC,CASSFRNGASYEQYF
few,TRBD2,TRBV27,TRBJ2-3,TGTGCCAGCAGTCCCGGCGGGACTAGCGTCACAGATACGCAGTATTTT,CASSPGGTSVTDTQYF
many,.,TRBV7-8,TRBJ2-4,TGTGCCAGCAGCTTAGGTGGCGTGCTAGCCAAAAACATTCAGTACTTC,CASSLGGVLAKNIQYF
.,TRBD2,TRBV5-5,TRBJ2-2,TGTGCCAGCAGTCGAGGGACTAGCGGGTCGAACACCGGGGAGCTGTTTTTT,CASSRGTSGSNTGELFF
many,.,TRBV5-1,TRBJ2-5,TGCGCCAGCAGCAAAGGGACTGAGAGTAGGGAGACCCAGTACTTC,CASSKGTESRETQYF
.,.,TRBV20-1,TRBJ2-1,TGCAGTGCCAAGGGGGGACAGACTTACAATGAGCAGTTCTTC,CSAKGGQTYNEQFF
.,.,TRBV28,TRBJ1-1,TGTGCCAGCAGACCCGGGAGCTCACTTGAAGCTTTCTTT,CASRPGSSLEAFF
.,.,TRBV12-2,TRBJ2-7,TGTGCAAGTCGCCAGGTGGCAGGGTCGCTCGCCTACGAGCAGTACTTC,CASRQVAGSLAYEQYF
.,.,TRBV28,TRBJ2-3,TGTGCCAGCAGTTCCAAGCGGAGCACAGATACGCAGTATTTT,CASSSKRSTDTQYF
.,.,TRBV6-1,TRBJ1-2,TGTGCCAGCAGAGTATTTGGGGGAGGCTACACCTTC,CASRVFGGGYTF
.,TRBD1,TRBV5-1,TRBJ2-3,TGCGCCAGCAGACTAGTGACAGGGGGCGTCACAGATACGCAGTATTTT,CASRLVTGGVTDTQYF